These 25 T cell receptor beta chains originate from one sample sequenced in a study of cytomegalovirus exposure and HLA in healthy donors. Researchers ran the PCR with 60 Vbeta and 13 Jbeta primers. The assay was immunoSEQ multiplex PCR, and TCRdb's table has in-frame clones only and misses some. The sample lists some 130,000 clones; around four fifths were seen once. Input material: PBMCs. Receptors originate from a man aged 25 to 40 in good health.

This sequence joins TRBV6-5 and TRBJ2-5; the match to TRBD1 covers 9 bases. V was clipped by 7 bases and J by 3 bases; unmatched bases: 9. Germline-derived CDR1 and CDR2 are MNHEY and SVGAGI. This CDR3 has 15 residues. CDR3 residues: CASKKQGARKETQYF. Written as DNA, the CDR3 is TGTGCCAGCAAAAAACAGGGGGCGCGAAAAGAGACCCAGTACTTC.

This chain joins TRBV2 and TRBJ2-5; D possibly corresponds to TRBD1 (6 bases). Germline loops: CDR1 SNHLY, CDR2 FYNNEI. The CDR3 consists of 15 residues. Deletions cut 1 base from V and 6 bases from J, with 15 bases between. CDR3: CASSEGAQGRQTQYF. CDR3 sequence (DNA): TGTGCCAGCAGTGAAGGGGCGCAGGGGCGCCAGACCCAGTACTTC.

The chain employs TRBV28 and TRBJ2-5, with D tentatively TRBD2 (5 bases). Deletions cut 3 bases from V and 11 bases from J, with 16 bases between. Germline CDR1 reads MDHEN; CDR2 reads SYDVKM. The CDR3 contains 13 residues. The CDR3: CASSFRGPTRQYF. CDR3 in DNA: TGTGCCAGCAGTTTCCGCGGGCCGACCAGGCAGTACTTC.

This clone was detected only a few times. The rearrangement links TRBV9 to TRBJ1-5; no reliable D call. With 3 bases removed from V and 5 bases from J, the gap between germline ends came to 15 bases. There are 15 residues in the CDR3. The germline gives CDR1 SGDLS, CDR2 YYNGEE. As DNA, the CDR3 is TGTGCCAGCAGCGCCCTGGGGAGGGTTGATCAGCCCCAGCATTTT. It yields the protein CASSALGRVDQPQHF. Full variable domain (remainder filled in from reference TRBV9 and TRBJ1-5): DSGVTQTPKHLITATGQRVTLRCSPRSGDLSVYWYQQSLDQGLQFLIQYYNGEERAKGNILERFSAQQFPDLHSELNLSSLELGDSALYFCASSALGRVDQPQHFGDGTRLSIL.

The V gene is TRBV7-2, the J gene TRBJ2-1; 10 nucleotides match TRBD2. CDR1 is SGHTA, CDR2 FQGNSA, per germline. Trimming cost V 1 base and J 9 bases; bases outside gene matches: 12. This CDR3 spans 17 amino acids. Here the CDR3 reads CASSLVGASGRGGEQFF. The CDR3 nucleotides are TGTGCCAGCAGCTTAGTCGGGGCTAGCGGGAGAGGCGGTGAGCAGTTCTTC.

The genes are TRBV27 and TRBJ2-4, with D tentatively TRBD2 (6 bases). V lost 6 bases, J lost 3 bases, and 9 bases lay in between. In germline, CDR1 is MNHEY, CDR2 SMNVEV (reference sequence). The CDR3 spans 13 residues. The CDR3 DNA sequence: TGTGCCAGCAGGGAGGGTGGCAAAAACATTCAGTACTTC. Protein: CASREGGKNIQYF.

This clone was observed a few times. The chain combines TRBV2 with TRBJ2-5, with 9 bases that match TRBD1. The CDR3 loop spans 13 amino acids. After removal of 7 bases from V and 5 bases from J, the junction contained 5 bases not matched to a gene. Looked up from germline, CDR1 is SNHLY and CDR2 is FYNNEI. The CDR3 reads CASKTGGWETQYF. In nucleotides, the CDR3 is TGTGCCAGCAAGACAGGGGGGTGGGAGACCCAGTACTTC.

This chain connects TRBV7-6 to TRBJ1-3; 7 bases agree with TRBD1. The V segment lost 5 bases and the J segment 5 bases; nucleotides outside the gene matches: 3. Germline values: CDR1 SGHVS, CDR2 FNYEAQ. The CDR3 is 13 residues long. The CDR3 spells CASSLGQRNTIYF. For the CDR3, the DNA is TGTGCCAGCAGCCTGGGACAGAGAAACACCATATATTTT.

In regard to this clone: An end of the junction differs from the germline gene, which may be a read error. The genes are TRBV7-9 and TRBJ1-3; a possible D gene is TRBD1 (5 bases). Germline CDR1 and CDR2: SEHNR and FQNEAQ (reference sequence). This CDR3 region has 15 residues. In DNA form, the CDR3 reads TGTTCCAGCAGCTCAACAGGTGGATCTGGAAACACCATATATTTT. Protein sequence: CSSSSTGGSGNTIYF.

A word on this clone: One end of the junction varies from germline; a read error may be responsible. The chain links TRBV27 to TRBJ2-4; D is unresolved. The CDR3 runs to 16 residues. Germline CDR1 and CDR2: MNHEY and SMNVEV (reference sequence). The CDR3 bases are TGTGCCAGCAGTTTATCTCCTAAAGTAGCCCAAAACATTCAGTACTTC. Amino acids: CASSLSPKVAQNIQYF.

The CDR3 DNA is TGTGCCACCTCCGGGACAGTCTACGAGCAGTACTTC. This encodes CATSGTVYEQYF. The chain carries TRBV19 and TRBJ2-7; 7 positions match TRBD1. The trim removed 10 bases at V and 3 bases at J, leaving 6 bases unmatched. The CDR3 covers 12 residues. CDR1 is LNHDA, CDR2 SQIVND, per germline (reference sequence).

Notes on this clone: Other DNA sequences in the sample encode the same CDR3. The chain carries TRBV7-2 and TRBJ1-2; tentative D call: TRBD1 (6 bases). CDR3 length: 13 residues. The V gene's germline CDR1 is SGHTA and CDR2 FQGNSA. The germline V and J ends were trimmed by 6 bases and 2 bases, with 10 bases remaining between them. The DNA of the CDR3 is TGTGCCAGCAGTCCGGACAGAAACTATGGCTACACCTTC. This encodes CASSPDRNYGYTF.

The V gene is TRBV9, the J gene TRBJ2-1; 7 bases match TRBD2. This CDR3 has 14 amino acids. Germline assignment: CDR1 SGDLS and CDR2 YYNGEE. Unmatched junction bases numbered 8, after V lost 4 bases and J lost 7 bases. CDR3 in amino acids: CASSLGTTWNEQFF. CDR3 bases: TGTGCCAGCAGCCTTGGGACTACTTGGAATGAGCAGTTCTTC.

The chain uses TRBV5-6 and TRBJ2-2; 9 positions agree with TRBD2. The CDR3 sequence is 14 residues long. Germline V gives CDR1 SGHDT, CDR2 YYEEEE. V lost 4 bases and J lost 7; bases outside the gene matches: 5. This chain's CDR3 is CASSDSGSHGELFF. The CDR3 DNA sequence: TGTGCCAGCAGCGATAGCGGGAGTCACGGGGAGCTGTTTTTT.

The chain carries TRBV5-6 and TRBJ1-1, with 7 bases that match TRBD1. The CDR3 runs 13 residues. V shed 2 bases and J 7 bases; nucleotides not matched to a gene: 5. Per the germline V gene, CDR1 is SGHDT and CDR2 is YYEEEE. CDR3 DNA: TGTGCCAGCAGCTTATCGACAGGGCGTGAAGCTTTCTTT. Its protein product is CASSLSTGREAFF.

This clone has more than one count but fewer than ten. CDR3 sequence (DNA): TGTGCCAGCAGCCAAACAGGGGGAGTAACTGAAGCTTTCTTT. This sequence encodes CASSQTGGVTEAFF. The gene calls are TRBV5-4 and TRBJ1-1; the match to TRBD1 covers 8 bases. Unmatched junction bases numbered 7, after V lost 4 bases and J lost 5 bases. From germline, CDR1 is SGHNT and CDR2 YYREEE (reference sequence). The CDR3 has 14 amino acids.

This chain joins TRBV7-7 and TRBJ2-1; perhaps D is TRBD1 or TRBD2 (8 bases each). This CDR3 is 13 amino acids long. The germline V gene has CDR1 SSHAT and CDR2 FNYEAQ (reference sequence). CDR3 in amino acids: CASGTGPSAEQFF. In DNA form, the CDR3 reads TGTGCTAGCGGGACAGGACCCTCCGCTGAGCAGTTCTTC.

This clone was detected once. V is TRBV7-3 and J is TRBJ2-1; D gene unclear. The CDR3 is 14 amino acids. Germline values: CDR1 SGHTA, CDR2 FQGTGA. V was pared by 0 bases and J by 8 bases, with 11 bases between. The CDR3 DNA is TGTGCCAGCAGCTTAACGTCGGTGGGCGATGAGCAGTTCTTC. Its protein is CASSLTSVGDEQFF.

The chain links TRBV4-1 to TRBJ2-7; D may be TRBD1 (6 bases). The germline V gene has CDR1 MGHRA and CDR2 YSYEKL. V was clipped by 5 bases and J by 2 bases, with 13 bases between them. CDR3 length: 14 residues. CDR3 nucleotide sequence: TGCGCCAGCAGCTACAGGGTGGGCCCCTACGAGCAGTACTTC. The encoded protein is CASSYRVGPYEQYF.

The V call is TRBV30, the J call TRBJ2-5, with 7 bases aligning to TRBD1. The CDR3 runs 15 residues. The V gene end was trimmed by 0 bases and the J gene end by 2 bases; junction bases not matched to a gene: 6. From germline, CDR1 is GTSNPN and CDR2 SVGIG (reference sequence). CDR3 nucleotides: TGTGCCTGGAGTGTAGGGGACAGAAGTCAAGAGACCCAGTACTTC. This sequence encodes CAWSVGDRSQETQYF.

The chain is built from TRBV5-1 and TRBJ1-2, with D possibly being TRBD1 (6 bases). The CDR3 spans 14 residues. Trimming left V 7 bases short and J 3 bases short, with 16 bases between. CDR1 SGHRS and CDR2 YFSETQ come from the germline V gene. CDR3 residues: CASAPLQGDYGYTF. As DNA, the CDR3 is TGCGCCAGCGCCCCATTACAGGGCGACTATGGCTACACCTTC. The entire variable domain, with the rest obtained from reference TRBV5-1 and TRBJ1-2, is as follows: KAGVTQTPRYLIKTRGQQVTLSCSPISGHRSVSWYQQTPGQGLQFLFEYFSETQRNKGNFPGRFSGRQFSNSRSEMNVSTLELGDSALYLCASAPLQGDYGYTFGSGTRLTVV.

V usage is TRBV14 and J usage is TRBJ2-1; 16 positions match TRBD2. CDR3 size: 14 residues. CDR1 and CDR2 (germline): SGHDN, FVKESK. J lost 10 bases, V lost 5 bases, and 2 bases had no gene match. CDR3 sequence: CASSSGLAGGEQFF. Here the CDR3 DNA reads TGTGCCAGCAGCTCGGGACTAGCGGGAGGGGAGCAGTTCTTC.

The chain combines TRBV9 with TRBJ2-1, with no clear D. The V end was cut by 4 bases, the J end by 7 bases, with 15 bases between. CDR3 size: 14 residues. Germline V gene sequence: CDR1 SGDLS, CDR2 YYNGEE. CDR3 residues: CASSTGNLLNEQFF. CDR3 coding DNA: TGTGCCAGCAGCACGGGTAATCTGTTGAATGAGCAGTTCTTC.

Only one count was recorded for this clone. This chain connects TRBV9 to TRBJ2-5; 9 bases map to TRBD2. This CDR3 contains 15 residues. Germline V gene sequence: CDR1 SGDLS, CDR2 YYNGEE. V gave up 5 bases and J gave up 0 bases; unmatched junction bases: 5. CDR3: CASSGLANNQETQYF. The CDR3 nucleotides are TGTGCCAGCAGTGGACTAGCGAACAACCAAGAGACCCAGTACTTC. The entire variable domain, with the rest obtained from reference TRBV9 and TRBJ2-5, is as follows: DSGVTQTPKHLITATGQRVTLRCSPRSGDLSVYWYQQSLDQGLQFLIQYYNGEERAKGNILERFSAQQFPDLHSELNLSSLELGDSALYFCASSGLANNQETQYFGPGTRLLVL.

This clone has more than one count but fewer than ten. This rearrangement joins TRBV4-3 to TRBJ1-1; TRBD1 might be the D (5 bases). V lost 4 bases to trimming and J lost 1 base, with 10 bases between them. The germline V gene has CDR1 LGHNA and CDR2 YSLEER. The CDR3 has 14 residues. CDR3 coding DNA: TGCGCCAGCAGCCCAGCGGGGGAGAACACTGAAGCTTTCTTT. This sequence encodes CASSPAGENTEAFF.